There are many counts of the clone carrying this T cell receptor (beta chain). Both iRepertoire HTBI primers and Arm-PCR of CDR3 regions were used to build the TCR beta libraries. MiXCR, applied by TCRdb to the multiplex PCR reads, yields one record per CDR3 protein. The sample yields about 340,000 distinct CDR3 sequences, about 19% seen once. The data were taken from a study of regulatory T cells in long-lasting Graves disease. Losses at the gene ends were 3 bases for V and 6 bases for J; bases not matched to a gene: 13. In germline, CDR1 is MDHEN, CDR2 SYDVKM. The CDR3 spans 17 residues. Regarding time point: persistent/refractory GD, antithyroid drugs over 5 years with positive TRAb. PBMC RNA served as the TCR library source.

The rearrangement links TRBV28 to TRBJ1-1; 10 bases match TRBD1. The clonotype was recovered from a female donor with Graves disease. The sample consisted of peripheral blood mononuclear cells (PBMCs), taken when the disease was refractory, from a patient treated with antithyroid drugs. Written as DNA, the CDR3 is TGTGCCAGCAGTTTGGACGGGACAGGGGACTTTAGGGCTGAAGCTTTCTTT. It codes for CASSLDGTGDFRAEAFF.